This T cell receptor (beta chain) comes out of a study of blood T cells in healthy people across ages. Study-level results: Whereas aged donors had fewer naive CD4+ cells, long-lived donors had more of them and higher diversity.

This clonotype was seen only a few times. Its antigen is currently unknown. Primed by a sample-barcoded 5' primer and a J-beta primer mix, a second PCR proceeded for 7 to 11 cycles. MiXCR was run by TCRdb on the 5' RACE reads, yielding one entry per CDR3 protein. The sample holds some 930,000 distinct CDR3 sequences, 25% to 30% seen once. The CDR3 has 18 amino acids. Looked up from germline, CDR1 is LGHDT and CDR2 is YNNKEL (reference sequence). The V gene end was trimmed by 4 bases and the J gene end by 5 bases; junction bases not matched to a gene: 13. The sample also formed part of further work on T cells of mothers and their children. That study reports: Several children and their three healthy Caucasian mothers were the donors.

The gene calls are TRBV3-1 and TRBJ2-1, with 11 bases identical to TRBD2. Sequenced sample: blood. This TCR was sampled from a woman aged 40-49 years in good health. DNA of the CDR3: TGTGCCAGCAGCCGGAGACTAGCGGGGAAGATAAACGACAATGAGCAGTTCTTC. Amino acid sequence: CASSRRLAGKINDNEQFF.